One and the same sample provided the 21 T cell receptor beta chains below, sequenced in a study of CD8+ T cells in alopecia areata (dated by TCRdb to 2016 to 2019). Library preparation was by the immunoSEQ multiplex PCR assay. RNA was extracted from all samples and reverse transcribed into cDNA, which served as template for TCR sequencing. TCRdb provides this immuneACCESS table in a form limited to in-frame rearrangements. Some clones are lacking; in checked studies, under half of them reflect an unresolved V gene, and why the rest are absent is not known. The sample yields approximately 210,000 clones; roughly 60% were counted once. The top ten hold approximately 1% of the sample. Explained via the paper, the time point label denotes: roughly 24 weeks on oral tofacitinib. Read against the paper, the sample's treatment or condition label means: oral pan-JAK inhibitor, 5-10 mg twice daily. The sequences come from CD4+ T cells sorted from blood, collected at week 24, from a patient treated with tofacitinib. These receptors were taken from a human donor with alopecia areata.

The chain joins TRBV7-2 to TRBJ2-2; D unresolved. This CDR3 region has 15 residues. The V and J ends lost 1 base and 4 bases respectively, with 10 bases between them. CDR1 and CDR2 (germline): SGHTA, FQGNSA. In DNA, the CDR3 is TGTGCCAGCAGCTTAGTGCAAGGGATCACCGGGGAGCTGTTTTTT. As protein: CASSLVQGITGELFF.

CDR3 coding DNA: TGTGCCACCAGCAGAGATCGCCCAGGGGGATCCCACAATCAGCCCCAGCATTTT. Translating gives CATSRDRPGGSHNQPQHF. V and J are TRBV15 and TRBJ1-5; 7 nucleotides agree with TRBD1. CDR1 and CDR2 (germline): LNHNV, YYDKDF (reference sequence). Trimming took 0 bases from V and 3 from J; bases not matched to a gene: 11. This CDR3 comprises 18 residues.

The chain carries TRBV29-1 and TRBJ1-5, with TRBD1 matching 9 bases. V gave up 7 bases and J gave up 8 bases; unmatched junction bases: 9. The germline V gene has CDR1 SQVTM and CDR2 ANQGSEA. The CDR3 extends over 13 amino acids. As DNA, the CDR3 is TGCAGCGCAGCAATGGACAGGGGTGAGCCCCAGCATTTT. Translation gives CSAAMDRGEPQHF.

The gene calls are TRBV2 and TRBJ1-4, with D maybe TRBD1 (5 bases). Per germline, CDR1 SNHLY and CDR2 FYNNEI. There are 15 residues in the CDR3. V was pared by 5 bases and J by 8 bases, with 18 bases between. The CDR3 DNA reads as TGTGCCAGCAGTCCCGGGACGACAAAGCTCGAAAAACTGTTTTTT. Amino acid sequence: CASSPGTTKLEKLFF.

This chain links TRBV5-1 with TRBJ2-3; D is unresolved. The CDR3 is 11 residues long. Looked up from germline, CDR1 is SGHRS and CDR2 is YFSETQ. The V end lost 2 bases, the J end lost 5 bases, and 3 bases lay between the germline ends. CDR3 residues: CASSFEDTQYF. The CDR3 nucleotides are TGCGCCAGCAGCTTTGAAGATACGCAGTATTTT. Complete variable domain (other parts from reference TRBV5-1 and TRBJ2-3): KAGVTQTPRYLIKTRGQQVTLSCSPISGHRSVSWYQQTPGQGLQFLFEYFSETQRNKGNFPGRFSGRQFSNSRSEMNVSTLELGDSALYLCASSFEDTQYFGPGTRLTVL.

The chain combines TRBV6-5 with TRBJ2-3; a possible D gene is TRBD2 (6 bases). The V and J ends lost 6 bases and 1 base respectively, with 14 bases between them. Germline lookup yields CDR1 MNHEY and CDR2 SVGAGI. The CDR3 loop spans 15 amino acids. The CDR3: CASRGGAWRTDTQYF. Written as DNA, the CDR3 is TGTGCCAGCAGAGGAGGGGCATGGCGCACAGATACGCAGTATTTT.

This rearrangement joins TRBV7-2 to TRBJ2-5; D may be TRBD2 (7 bases). Per germline, CDR1 SGHTA and CDR2 FQGNSA. This CDR3 spans 15 amino acids. V lost 7 bases and J lost 5, with 20 bases in between. The CDR3 protein is CASTSQAGAWETQYF. As DNA, the CDR3 is TGTGCCAGCACCTCCCAGGCGGGGGCATGGGAGACCCAGTACTTC.

The CDR3 here is CSVLDGKQETQYF. The CDR3 coding sequence is TGCAGCGTTCTCGACGGAAAACAAGAGACCCAGTACTTC. V usage is TRBV29-1 and J usage is TRBJ2-5; D gene unclear. Deletions cut 5 bases from V and 2 bases from J, with 12 bases between. Germline CDR1 and CDR2: SQVTM and ANQGSEA. The CDR3 has 13 amino acids.

This chain connects TRBV5-1 to TRBJ2-1; 7 bases are a match to TRBD2. The CDR3 has 16 amino acids. Germline assignment: CDR1 SGHRS and CDR2 YFSETQ. The trim removed 4 bases at V and 4 bases at J, leaving 11 bases unmatched. CDR3 region: CASSPGGTGNYNEQFF. In DNA form, the CDR3 reads TGCGCCAGCAGCCCGGGAGGAACAGGCAATTACAATGAGCAGTTCTTC.

V gene TRBV9 combines with J gene TRBJ2-5; D is perhaps TRBD2 (6 bases). The CDR3 has 17 residues. The germline CDR1 and CDR2 sequences are SGDLS and YYNGEE. Trimming stripped 3 bases from V and 2 bases from J, with 20 bases between. CDR3 sequence reads: CASSARDWGRQQETQYF. DNA of the CDR3: TGTGCCAGCAGCGCGCGGGATTGGGGAAGGCAGCAAGAGACCCAGTACTTC.

V gene TRBV19 combines with J gene TRBJ1-5, with D possibly being TRBD1 (5 bases). Germline V gives CDR1 LNHDA, CDR2 SQIVND (reference sequence). CDR3 length equals 14 residues. V lost 5 bases and J lost 4, with 12 bases in between. Written as DNA, the CDR3 is TGTGCCAGTAGTCTCCGACAGAGGAATCAGCCCCAGCATTTT. Translation gives CASSLRQRNQPQHF.

CDR3 sequence (DNA): TGTGCCAGCTCAAATAACCGGGACAGGGCTGGCACTGAAGCTTTCTTT. Amino acids: CASSNNRDRAGTEAFF. V is TRBV14 and J is TRBJ1-1; 9 nucleotides match TRBD1. Trimming removed 8 bases from V and 4 bases from J; junction bases left unmatched: 14. The CDR3 consists of 16 residues. Germline V gene lookup returns CDR1 SGHDN and CDR2 FVKESK.

This clone was counted once. The rearrangement uses TRBV15 and TRBJ2-7; D gene unclear. The CDR3 runs to 12 residues. The V and J ends lost 1 base and 7 bases respectively, with 8 bases between them. From germline, CDR1 is LNHNV and CDR2 YYDKDF (reference sequence). CDR3 nucleotides: TGTGCCACCAGCAGAGTATTGGGGGAGCAGTACTTC. Translating it yields CATSRVLGEQYF.

This clone has more than one count but fewer than ten. The chain recombines TRBV25-1 with TRBJ1-1; 7 bases are a match to TRBD1. This CDR3 region has 14 residues. Germline V gene lookup returns CDR1 MGHDK and CDR2 SYGVNS. The junction had 7 bases not matched to a gene; V was cut back by 7 bases and J by 2 bases. The CDR3 protein is CASIQTGTNTEAFF. The CDR3 bases are TGTGCCAGCATCCAGACAGGGACAAACACTGAAGCTTTCTTT.

This clone came up a few times. This chain joins TRBV2 and TRBJ1-1; 12 bases align to TRBD1. This CDR3 region has 16 residues. Germline CDR1 and CDR2: SNHLY and FYNNEI. The V gene end was trimmed by 6 bases and the J gene end by 6 bases; junction bases not matched to a gene: 11. CDR3 sequence: CASRTGTGGRRAEAFF. The CDR3 DNA reads as TGTGCCAGCAGGACCGGGACAGGGGGCAGAAGGGCTGAAGCTTTCTTT.

The rearrangement joins TRBV5-6 to TRBJ2-6; a possible D gene is TRBD2 (6 bases). Germline assignment: CDR1 SGHDT and CDR2 YYEEEE. This CDR3 has 17 amino acids. Trimming took off 1 base at V and 3 bases at J, with 14 bases between the two ends. The CDR3 spells CASSLFAGPSGANVLTF. In DNA, the CDR3 is TGTGCCAGCAGCTTGTTTGCGGGGCCCAGTGGGGCCAACGTCCTGACTTTC.

The V gene is TRBV25-1, the J gene TRBJ1-1; 9 positions agree with TRBD1. This CDR3 region has 16 residues. The V and J ends lost 6 bases and 4 bases, in that order; junction bases with no gene match: 12. Per germline, CDR1 MGHDK and CDR2 SYGVNS. Written as DNA, the CDR3 is TGTGCCAGCAGGAATCCGGGACAGGGATCAGGCACTGAAGCTTTCTTT. Its protein is CASRNPGQGSGTEAFF.

The chain combines TRBV30 with TRBJ1-2, with D tentatively TRBD1 (5 bases). The V end lost 0 bases, the J end lost 6 bases, and 23 bases lay between the germline ends. In germline, CDR1 is GTSNPN, CDR2 SVGIG (reference sequence). The CDR3 covers 17 residues. CDR3 coding DNA: TGTGCCTGGAGTGTACTTACAGGATCCCATCAAGGGGATGGCTACACCTTC. Protein sequence: CAWSVLTGSHQGDGYTF. Full variable domain (remainder filled in from reference TRBV30 and TRBJ1-2): SQTIHQWPATLVQPVGSPLSLECTVEGTSNPNLYWYRQAAGRGLQLLFYSVGIGQISSEVPQNLSASRPQDRQFILSSKKLLLSDSGFYLCAWSVLTGSHQGDGYTFGSGTRLTVV.

The chain is built from TRBV5-1 and TRBJ2-5, with D unclear. The CDR3 is made up of 15 amino acids. The germline V and J ends were trimmed by 1 base and 2 bases, with 12 bases remaining between them. CDR1 and CDR2 from the germline V gene are SGHRS and YFSETQ. The DNA for the CDR3 is TGCGCCAGCAGCTTGTGGTCAGCGAATCAAGAGACCCAGTACTTC. Protein sequence: CASSLWSANQETQYF. Full variable domain (outside the CDR3, taken from reference TRBV5-1 and TRBJ2-5): KAGVTQTPRYLIKTRGQQVTLSCSPISGHRSVSWYQQTPGQGLQFLFEYFSETQRNKGNFPGRFSGRQFSNSRSEMNVSTLELGDSALYLCASSLWSANQETQYFGPGTRLLVL.

This chain joins TRBV7-2 and TRBJ2-7; D perhaps matches TRBD1 (6 bases). Germline loops: CDR1 SGHTA, CDR2 FQGNSA. The CDR3 is made up of 15 amino acids. The germline V and J ends were trimmed by 5 bases and 2 bases, with 16 bases remaining between them. The CDR3 loop reads CASSAQQGAPYEQYF. In nucleotides, the CDR3 is TGTGCCAGCAGCGCCCAACAGGGAGCGCCCTACGAGCAGTACTTC.

The chain joins TRBV4-3 to TRBJ2-7, with TRBD1 matching 9 bases. Germline trimming cut 3 bases from V and 3 bases from J; bases unmatched to any gene: 9. The CDR3 has 16 residues. CDR1 is LGHNA, CDR2 YSLEER, per germline. The CDR3 loop is CASSQSGQGPIYEQYF. The CDR3 DNA follows: TGCGCCAGCAGCCAGAGTGGACAGGGGCCTATCTACGAGCAGTACTTC.